What follows is one T cell receptor beta chain and its context. This record comes from a study of cytotoxic CD8 clonotypes in ibrutinib-treated CLL. TCRdb's copy holds only in-frame clones and misses some; the assay was immunoSEQ multiplex PCR. The sample holds 50,000 to 60,000 clones, 83% seen once. Germline V gene data show CDR1 as SGDLS and CDR2 as YYNGEE. Trimming shortened V by 0 bases and J by 2 bases, and 9 bases separated the two germline ends. This CDR3 comprises 14 residues. This chain links TRBV9 with TRBJ2-7; D remains unclear. The sequence was obtained from a human donor with chronic lymphocytic leukemia. The sample in question was PBMCs, obtained after 24 months of ibrutinib treatment. The CDR3: CASSVDGLTYEQYF. CDR3 nucleotide sequence: TGTGCCAGCAGCGTAGACGGCCTAACCTACGAGCAGTACTTC.